This T cell receptor beta chain was recorded in a study of CD8 T cells in ankylosing spondylitis. Study results and limitations: A number of the motif variants had already been described in reactive arthritis synovial fluid and blood. Among TCR beta sequences, a motif of about 8 highly homologous variants appeared characteristic of ankylosing spondylitis blood.

This clonotype was observed many times. What it recognizes is unknown. This CDR3 has 15 residues. Trimming pared 1 base from V and 6 bases from J, leaving 16 bases between. Germline assignment: CDR1 DFQATT and CDR2 SNEGSKA (reference sequence). Using its own MiXCR run on the 5' RACE reads, TCRdb lists one record per CDR3 protein. Seen here are 200,000 to 300,000 distinct CDR3 sequences, 7.5% to 9% observed once, and the top ten hold 6.8%. Sequencing was performed on blood, either unsorted or a sorted T cell fraction (not recorded which). The clonotype comes from a male donor with ankylosing spondylitis or in good health (not recorded which). This sequence joins TRBV20-1 and TRBJ2-1; D may be TRBD2 (6 bases). The CDR3 bases are TGCAGTGCTAGAGGACCGGACGGGAGAGGCAATGAGCAGTTCTTC. It is translated as CSARGPDGRGNEQFF.